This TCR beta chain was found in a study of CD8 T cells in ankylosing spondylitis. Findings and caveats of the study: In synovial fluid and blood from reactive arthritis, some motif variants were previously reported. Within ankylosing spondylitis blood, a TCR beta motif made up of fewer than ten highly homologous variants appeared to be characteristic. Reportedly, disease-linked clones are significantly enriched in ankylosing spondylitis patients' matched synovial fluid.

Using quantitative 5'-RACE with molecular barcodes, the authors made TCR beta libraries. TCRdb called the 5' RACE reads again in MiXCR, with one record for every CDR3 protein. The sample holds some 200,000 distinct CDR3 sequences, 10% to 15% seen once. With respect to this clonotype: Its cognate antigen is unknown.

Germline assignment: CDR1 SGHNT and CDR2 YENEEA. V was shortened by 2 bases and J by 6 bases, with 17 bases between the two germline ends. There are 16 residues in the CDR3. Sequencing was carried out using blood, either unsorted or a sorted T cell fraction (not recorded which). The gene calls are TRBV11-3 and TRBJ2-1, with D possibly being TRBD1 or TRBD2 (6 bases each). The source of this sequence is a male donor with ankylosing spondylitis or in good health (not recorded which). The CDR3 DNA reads TGTGCCAGCAGCTTAAATTGGAAAAGGGGGGTCAATGAGCAGTTCTTC. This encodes CASSLNWKRGVNEQFF.